The 29 T cell receptor beta chains below come from one sample, sequenced in a study of molecular identifiers for immune sequencing clone quantification. MiXCR was run by TCRdb on the PCR reads, yielding one entry per CDR3 protein. The table has hundreds of thousands of distinct CDR3 sequences, approximately 24% seen once. Sequenced: naive CD8+ T cells from blood, with Jurkat cell RNA spiked in. Subset reported: FACS-sorted CD8+CD4-CCR7+CD45RA+ naive T cells. Every receptor here comes from a human donor in good health. Some libraries in this study had Jurkat cell RNA spiked in.

Concerning this clonotype itself: This sequence may be a read error, since a much larger clone differs from it by one base. V is TRBV5-1 and J is TRBJ2-4; TRBD2 matches at 7 bases. Unmatched junction bases numbered 11, after V lost 3 bases and J lost 11 bases. CDR3 length equals 14 residues. Germline V CDR1 and CDR2: SGHRS, YFSETQ. CDR3 protein: CASSSPMGGNVQYF. The CDR3 coding sequence is TGCGCCAGCAGCTCCCCGATGGGAGGGAACGTTCAGTACTTC.

Points on this clonotype: A much bigger clone sits one base away, suggesting this may be a read error. Because the CDR3 is missing its conserved closing phenylalanine or tryptophan, this is likely a read error. The J gene is TRBJ2-5, the V gene TRBV29-1; tentative D call: TRBD2 (6 bases). This CDR3 comprises 18 residues. The germline gives CDR1 SQVTM, CDR2 ANQGSEA. V was shortened by 3 bases and J by 5 bases, with 28 bases between the two germline ends. The CDR3 region has the DNA TGCAGCGTTGACGCGGGGTCCCTCCCCGTGGCCGAGAGGGAGACCCAGTACCTC. Its protein product is CSVDAGSLPVAERETQYL.

In this sample, this clonotype turned up a few times. A single base separates this from a much larger clone, so it may be a read error. J is TRBJ1-1 and V is TRBV7-9; D gene ambiguous. The CDR3 is 13 amino acids. Per the germline V gene, CDR1 is SEHNR and CDR2 is FQNEAQ (reference sequence). CDR3 DNA sequence: TGTGCCAGCAGCGAGGGCATCGGCACTGAAGCTGTCTTT. Translated, it gives CASSEGIGTEAVF.

This clonotype was counted only a few times. This chain joins TRBV11-2 and TRBJ2-2; 8 bases fit TRBD1. The CDR3 spans 16 residues. Germline CDR1 reads SGHAT; CDR2 reads FQNNGV. J was trimmed by 7 bases and V by 5 bases; bases with no gene match: 12. The CDR3: CASSPDPGGYVGELFF. The DNA for the CDR3 is TGTGCCAGCAGCCCTGATCCAGGGGGCTATGTCGGGGAGCTGTTTTTT.

This clonotype appeared once. A much larger clone differs from this one at a single base, so this may be a read error. The chain has TRBV6-6 and TRBJ2-7, with 9 bases identical to TRBD2. The CDR3 extends over 15 amino acids. CDR1 and CDR2 from the germline V gene are MNHNY and SVGAGI (reference sequence). V shed 2 bases and J 7 bases; nucleotides not matched to a gene: 9. The CDR3, as DNA: TGTGCCAGCAGTTACACGCGGGAGGGCTACAATGAGCAGTACTTC. It encodes CASSYTREGYNEQYF.

This clonotype occurred many times. V and J are TRBV7-6 and TRBJ2-7, with D possibly being TRBD1 or TRBD2 (5 bases each). Trimming took 4 bases from V and 7 from J, leaving 14 bases between them. This CDR3 has 13 amino acids. CDR1 and CDR2 (germline): SGHVS, FNYEAQ. DNA for the CDR3: TGTGCCAGCAGCTCCGACAGCCCGGGGGAGCAGTACTTC. The encoded protein is CASSSDSPGEQYF.

In this sample, this clonotype turned up once. Since a much larger clone is just one base distant, this may be a read error. The V call is TRBV6-1, the J call TRBJ2-7; D unclear. This CDR3 is built from 12 residues. Deletions cut 1 base from V and 5 bases from J, with 6 bases between. From germline, CDR1 is MNHNS and CDR2 SASEGT. The CDR3 sequence is CASSEGWHEQYF. The CDR3 nucleotides read TGTGCCAGCAGTGAAGGTTGGCACGAGCAGTACTTC.

This chain connects TRBV4-2 to TRBJ1-3; D is unresolved. This CDR3 spans 15 amino acids. Germline lookup yields CDR1 LGHNA and CDR2 YNFKEQ. V was shortened by 0 bases and J by 2 bases, with 8 bases between the two germline ends. CDR3 bases: TGTGCCAGCAGCCAAGAGTCAGATGCTGGAAACACCATATATTTT. Amino acids: CASSQESDAGNTIYF.

Comments on this clonotype: Just one base apart from a much larger clone, this may be a read error. V gene TRBV4-3 combines with J gene TRBJ2-5, with D possibly matching TRBD2 (6 bases). The germline V gene has CDR1 LGHNA and CDR2 YSLEER. This CDR3 region has 18 residues. CDR3 sequence (DNA): TGCGCCAGCAGCCAAGATCGGTACGGAGCGGGCATACAAGAGCCCCAGTACTTC. Its translation is CASSQDRYGAGIQEPQYF.

This clonotype appeared a single time. This rearrangement joins TRBV2 to TRBJ2-2; D ambiguous. Germline assignment: CDR1 SNHLY and CDR2 FYNNEI. The CDR3 is 15 residues long. V shed 4 bases and J shed 0 bases, with 9 bases lying between them. The CDR3 DNA reads TGTGCCAGCAGTGCTTTTCTGACGAACACCGGGGAGCTGTTTTTT. Translating it yields CASSAFLTNTGELFF. The full variable domain, with the rest looked up from reference TRBV2 and TRBJ2-2, is EPEVTQTPSHQVTQMGQEVILRCVPISNHLYFYWYRQILGQKVEFLVSFYNNEISEKSEIFDDQFSVERPDGSNFTLKIRSTKLEDSAMYFCASSAFLTNTGELFFGEGSRLTVL.

On this clonotype: One base away lies a much larger clone, so this may be a sequencing read error. The chain joins TRBV6-5 to TRBJ2-3; TRBD2 matches 9 bases. CDR3 length equals 16 residues. Unmatched junction bases numbered 10, after V lost 1 base and J lost 8 bases. Germline V gene lookup returns CDR1 MNHEY and CDR2 SVGAGI. CDR3 DNA sequence: TGTGCCAGCAGTTACTTGGCGGGGGGGCCACCAGGTACGCAGTATTTT. Protein: CASSYLAGGPPGTQYF.

This clonotype was observed a handful of times. The gene calls are TRBV12-3 or TRBV12-4 and TRBJ2-7; 10 bases align to TRBD2. V trimming: 6 bases; J trimming: 3 bases; junction bases outside the gene matches: 5. The CDR3 has 14 amino acids. Written as DNA, the CDR3 is TGTGCCAGCAGCACTAGCGGGACGAGCTACGAGCAGTACTTC. Amino acids: CASSTSGTSYEQYF.

This clonotype has ten or more counts. V is TRBV2 and J is TRBJ1-1; TRBD1 matches 8 bases. The CDR3 has 12 amino acids. V shed 9 bases and J 6 bases; nucleotides not matched to a gene: 6. Germline V gene sequence: CDR1 SNHLY, CDR2 FYNNEI. CDR3 coding DNA: TGTGCCAGAGACAGGGGTTGTGCTGAAGCTTTCTTT. It encodes CARDRGCAEAFF. The full variable domain, completed using reference TRBV2 and TRBJ1-1, is EPEVTQTPSHQVTQMGQEVILRCVPISNHLYFYWYRQILGQKVEFLVSFYNNEISEKSEIFDDQFSVERPDGSNFTLKIRSTKLEDSAMYFCARDRGCAEAFFGQGTRLTVV.

Concerning this clonotype itself: A read error may be the cause here, since a much bigger clone is one base away. V is TRBV5-1 and J is TRBJ1-1; D remains ambiguous. Germline V gene data show CDR1 as SGHRS and CDR2 as YFSETQ. The CDR3 totals 15 residues. The CDR3 coding sequence is TGCGCCATCAGCTTGTTGGGATACGAAGTGGCTGAAGCTTTCTTT. It translates to CAISLLGYEVAEAFF.

This clonotype was seen many times. V and J are TRBV4-1 and TRBJ1-5, with unresolved D. The CDR3 is 16 residues long. Germline V gene sequence: CDR1 MGHRA, CDR2 YSYEKL. V was shortened by 0 bases and J by 0 bases, with 9 bases between the two germline ends. The CDR3 region is CASSQDQLNSNQPQHF. DNA of the CDR3: TGCGCCAGCAGCCAAGATCAGCTTAATAGCAATCAGCCCCAGCATTTT.

This clonotype occurred a few times. The rearrangement links TRBV7-9 to TRBJ1-1; 7 nucleotides align to TRBD1. Germline CDR1 reads SEHNR; CDR2 reads FQNEAQ (reference sequence). The CDR3 consists of 17 residues. J was trimmed by 0 bases and V by 6 bases; bases with no gene match: 13. The CDR3 DNA sequence: TGTGCCAGCAGAGACAGGGACGGTTTTCATTTGAACACTGAAGCTTTCTTT. Translated, it gives CASRDRDGFHLNTEAFF.

With regard to this clonotype: This clone may be a read error of a much larger clone one base away. The V call is TRBV13, the J call TRBJ1-1; D uncertain. In germline, CDR1 is PRHDT, CDR2 FYEKMQ (reference sequence). The CDR3 runs to 17 residues. V lost 5 bases to trimming and J lost 3 bases, with 22 bases between them. This CDR3 reads CASSPERKSWADTEAFF. As DNA, the CDR3 is TGTGCCAGCAGCCCCGAGCGAAAATCGTGGGCTGACACTGAAGCTTTCTTT.

Points on this clonotype: The junction differs from germline at one of its ends, possibly a read error. The V gene is TRBV7-9, the J gene TRBJ2-7; no reliable D call. This CDR3 has 13 residues. Per the germline V gene, CDR1 is SEHNR and CDR2 is FQNEAQ (reference sequence). Here the CDR3 reads CASSWESSYEQYF. The CDR3 DNA reads TGTGCTAGCAGCTGGGAAAGCTCCTACGAGCAGTACTTC.

About this clonotype itself: A read error is possible here, since a much larger clone lies one base away. The chain couples TRBV7-9 to TRBJ2-7, with D hard to call. Germline V CDR1 and CDR2: SEHNR, FQNEAQ (reference sequence). CDR3 length: 15 residues. Trimming left V 8 bases short and J 2 bases short, with 19 bases between. As DNA, the CDR3 is TGTGCCAGCGGCTCGGGCCCGGACGGAACCTACGAGCAGTACTTC. As protein: CASGSGPDGTYEQYF. Combining the CDR3 with reference TRBV7-9 and TRBJ2-7 gives the whole variable domain DTGVSQNPRHKITKRGQNVTFRCDPISEHNRLYWYRQTLGQGPEFLTYFQNEAQLEKSRLLSDRFSAERPKGSFSTLEIQRTEQGDSAMYLCASGSGPDGTYEQYFGPGTRLTVT.

This clonotype was seen at least ten times. V gene TRBV4-2 combines with J gene TRBJ2-7; D is uncertain. CDR1 and CDR2 from the germline V gene are LGHNA and YNFKEQ. The length of the CDR3 is 16 residues. V was trimmed by 0 bases and J by 3 bases, leaving 15 bases between them. The CDR3 DNA follows: TGTGCCAGCAGCCAAGATCCCGAGGCCCCCTACTACGAGCAGTACTTC. Residues: CASSQDPEAPYYEQYF.

With regard to this clonotype: One junction end does not reproduce the germline sequence, and a read error may be involved. The genes are TRBV6-2 or TRBV6-3 and TRBJ1-1; D unresolved. CDR1 is MNHEY and CDR2 is SVGEGT in the germline V gene. CDR3 length equals 16 residues. CDR3 loop: CASSYSRADLNAEAFF. CDR3 bases: TGTGCCAGCAGTTACTCGAGGGCAGACCTGAACGCTGAAGCTTTCTTT.

This chain uses TRBV12-3 or TRBV12-4 with TRBJ2-3; 12 bases match TRBD2. Trimming cost V 5 bases and J 5 bases; bases outside gene matches: 8. CDR3 length: 16 amino acids. CDR3 sequence reads: CASSPRTSGVIDTQYF. CDR3 nucleotide sequence: TGTGCCAGCAGTCCTAGGACTAGCGGGGTGATAGATACGCAGTATTTT.

This clonotype was recorded at least ten times. This chain uses TRBV6-5 with TRBJ1-1; 7 bases agree with TRBD1. The CDR3 has 15 amino acids. Germline trimming cut 6 bases from V and 0 bases from J; bases unmatched to any gene: 7. The V gene's germline CDR1 is MNHEY and CDR2 SVGAGI. This CDR3 reads CASSSRDRMNTEAFF. The CDR3 nucleotides read TGTGCCAGCAGCTCCCGGGACAGAATGAACACTGAAGCTTTCTTT.

The sample holds a few counts of this clonotype. This rearrangement joins TRBV19 to TRBJ1-2; TRBD1 might be the D (6 bases). Germline assignment: CDR1 LNHDA and CDR2 SQIVND (reference sequence). The CDR3 is 14 amino acids. V shed 10 bases and J shed 7 bases, with 22 bases lying between them. DNA for the CDR3: TGTGCCACCACGCCGGGACAATCTTTCTCTGGCTACACCTTC. Translation gives CATTPGQSFSGYTF.

This clonotype came up a few times. The chain carries TRBV12-3 or TRBV12-4 and TRBJ2-7; 8 nucleotides align to TRBD1. The CDR3 is 14 amino acids. The junction had 7 bases not matched to a gene; V was cut back by 7 bases and J by 2 bases. The CDR3 spells CASTPGTGAYEQYF. The CDR3 DNA sequence: TGTGCCAGCACCCCAGGGACAGGAGCCTACGAGCAGTACTTC.

Many counts were recorded for this clonotype. The chain joins TRBV29-1 to TRBJ2-2; perhaps TRBD1 as D (6 bases). Germline V gene sequence: CDR1 SQVTM, CDR2 ANQGSEA. This CDR3 comprises 13 residues. V was shortened by 8 bases and J by 2 bases, with 12 bases between the two germline ends. The CDR3 reads CSLRQVNTGELFF. Here the CDR3 DNA reads TGCAGCTTACGACAGGTTAACACCGGGGAGCTGTTTTTT.

The chain combines TRBV19 with TRBJ1-1; possibly TRBD1 for D (6 bases). The CDR3 length is 15 residues. Trimming shortened V by 3 bases and J by 2 bases, and 13 bases separated the two germline ends. Germline values: CDR1 LNHDA, CDR2 SQIVND (reference sequence). In DNA form, the CDR3 reads TGTGCCAGTAGTATCGGGAGCAGGGGAAACACTGAAGCTTTCTTT. The encoded protein is CASSIGSRGNTEAFF.

The chain is built from TRBV7-9 and TRBJ2-2; tentative D call: TRBD2 (5 bases). V lost 5 bases and J lost 6, with 10 bases in between. CDR1 SEHNR and CDR2 FQNEAQ come from the germline V gene (reference sequence). This CDR3 has 13 residues. The CDR3 reads CASSQTMAGELFF. For the CDR3, the DNA is TGTGCCAGCAGCCAGACTATGGCCGGGGAGCTGTTTTTT.

This clonotype has at least ten counts. V usage is TRBV7-6 and J usage is TRBJ1-1, with D hard to call. The CDR3 length is 16 residues. Germline CDR1 and CDR2: SGHVS and FNYEAQ. V was pared by 1 base and J by 0 bases, with 12 bases between. CDR3 in DNA: TGTGCCAGCAGCTTAGACAGCAGGATTTTGAACACTGAAGCTTTCTTT. Its translation is CASSLDSRILNTEAFF.